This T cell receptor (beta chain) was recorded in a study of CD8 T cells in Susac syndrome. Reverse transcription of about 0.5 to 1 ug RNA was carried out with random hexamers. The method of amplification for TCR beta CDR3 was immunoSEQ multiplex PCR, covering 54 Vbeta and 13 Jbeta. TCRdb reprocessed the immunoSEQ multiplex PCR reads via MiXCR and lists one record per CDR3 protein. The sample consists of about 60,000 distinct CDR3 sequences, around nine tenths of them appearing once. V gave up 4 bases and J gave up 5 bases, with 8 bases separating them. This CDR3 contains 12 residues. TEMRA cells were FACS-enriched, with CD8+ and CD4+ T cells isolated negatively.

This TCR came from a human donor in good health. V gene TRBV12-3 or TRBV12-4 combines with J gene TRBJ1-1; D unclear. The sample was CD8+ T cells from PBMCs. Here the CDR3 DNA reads TGTGCCAGCAGTTCGGGCGTGACTGAAGCTTTCTTT. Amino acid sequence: CASSSGVTEAFF.